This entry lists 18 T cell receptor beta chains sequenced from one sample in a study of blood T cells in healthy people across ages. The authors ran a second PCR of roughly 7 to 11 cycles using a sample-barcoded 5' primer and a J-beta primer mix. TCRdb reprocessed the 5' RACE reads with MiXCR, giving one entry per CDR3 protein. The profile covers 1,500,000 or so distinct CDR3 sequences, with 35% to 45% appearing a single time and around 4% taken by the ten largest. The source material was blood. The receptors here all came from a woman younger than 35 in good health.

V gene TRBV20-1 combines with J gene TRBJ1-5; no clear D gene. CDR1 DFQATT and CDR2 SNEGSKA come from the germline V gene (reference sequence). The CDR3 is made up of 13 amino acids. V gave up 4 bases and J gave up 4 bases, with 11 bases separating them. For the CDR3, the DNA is TGCAGTGCTACGTCCGACACTAATCAGCCCCAGCATTTT. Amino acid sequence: CSATSDTNQPQHF.

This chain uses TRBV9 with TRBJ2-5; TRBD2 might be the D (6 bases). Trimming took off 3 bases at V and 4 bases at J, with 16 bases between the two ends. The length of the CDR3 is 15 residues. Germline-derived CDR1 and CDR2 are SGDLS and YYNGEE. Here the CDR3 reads CASSGRDGELETQYF. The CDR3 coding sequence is TGTGCCAGCAGCGGGAGGGACGGTGAATTAGAGACCCAGTACTTC.

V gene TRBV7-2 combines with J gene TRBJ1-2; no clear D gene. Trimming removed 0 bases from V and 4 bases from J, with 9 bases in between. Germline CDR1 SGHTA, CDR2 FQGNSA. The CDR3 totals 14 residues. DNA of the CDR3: TGTGCCAGCAGCTTAGCAGGGCACCTCTATGGCTACACCTTC. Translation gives CASSLAGHLYGYTF.

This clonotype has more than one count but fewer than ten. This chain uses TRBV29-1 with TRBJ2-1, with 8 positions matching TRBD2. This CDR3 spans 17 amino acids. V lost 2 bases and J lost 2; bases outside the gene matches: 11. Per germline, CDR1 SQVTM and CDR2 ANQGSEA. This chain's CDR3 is CSVEPRGLAGAYNEQFF. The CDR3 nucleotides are TGCAGCGTTGAACCTCGGGGGCTAGCGGGTGCCTACAATGAGCAGTTCTTC.

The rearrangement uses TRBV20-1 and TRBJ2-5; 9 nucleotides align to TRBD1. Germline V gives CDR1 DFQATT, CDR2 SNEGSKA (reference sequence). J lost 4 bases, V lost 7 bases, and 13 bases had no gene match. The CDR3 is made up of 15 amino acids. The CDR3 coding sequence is TGCAGTGTTAGGGCTTCCGGGACAGGGAGAGAGACCCAGTACTTC. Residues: CSVRASGTGRETQYF.

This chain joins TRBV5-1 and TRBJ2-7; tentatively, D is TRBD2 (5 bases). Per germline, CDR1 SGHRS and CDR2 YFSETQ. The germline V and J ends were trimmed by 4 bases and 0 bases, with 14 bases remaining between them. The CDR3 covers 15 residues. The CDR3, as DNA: TGCGCCAGCAGCCTTTCAAGCCGGGGCTCCTACGAGCAGTACTTC. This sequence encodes CASSLSSRGSYEQYF.

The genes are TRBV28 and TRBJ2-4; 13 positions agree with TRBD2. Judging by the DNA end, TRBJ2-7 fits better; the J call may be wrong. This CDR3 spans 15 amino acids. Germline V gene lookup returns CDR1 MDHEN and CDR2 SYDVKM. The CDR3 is CASIGLAGVFYEQYF. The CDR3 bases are TGTGCCAGCATAGGACTAGCGGGAGTTTTCTACGAGCAGTACTTC.

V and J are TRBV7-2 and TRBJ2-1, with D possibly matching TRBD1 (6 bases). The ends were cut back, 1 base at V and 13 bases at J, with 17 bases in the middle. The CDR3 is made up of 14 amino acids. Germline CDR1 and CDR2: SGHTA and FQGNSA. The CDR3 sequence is CASSLGRGSRVQFF. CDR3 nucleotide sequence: TGTGCCAGCAGCTTAGGAAGGGGGTCTAGGGTTCAGTTCTTC.

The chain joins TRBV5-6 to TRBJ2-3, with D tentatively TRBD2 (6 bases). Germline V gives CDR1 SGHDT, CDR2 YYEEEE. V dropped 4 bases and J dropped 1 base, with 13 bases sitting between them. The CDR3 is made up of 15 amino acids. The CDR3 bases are TGTGCCAGCAGCCCGGCCGCGGGGCGCACAGATACGCAGTATTTT. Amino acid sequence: CASSPAAGRTDTQYF.

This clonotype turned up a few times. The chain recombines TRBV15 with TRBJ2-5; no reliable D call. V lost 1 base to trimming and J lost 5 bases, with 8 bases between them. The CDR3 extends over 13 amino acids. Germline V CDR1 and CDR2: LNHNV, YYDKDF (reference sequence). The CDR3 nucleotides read TGTGCCACCAGCAGAGGTGCGGAGGAGACCCAGTACTTC. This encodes CATSRGAEETQYF. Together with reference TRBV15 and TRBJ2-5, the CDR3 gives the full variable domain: DAMVIQNPRYQVTQFGKPVTLSCSQTLNHNVMYWYQQKSSQAPKLLFHYYDKDFNNEADTPDNFQSRRPNTSFCFLDIRSPGLGDTAMYLCATSRGAEETQYFGPGTRLLVL.

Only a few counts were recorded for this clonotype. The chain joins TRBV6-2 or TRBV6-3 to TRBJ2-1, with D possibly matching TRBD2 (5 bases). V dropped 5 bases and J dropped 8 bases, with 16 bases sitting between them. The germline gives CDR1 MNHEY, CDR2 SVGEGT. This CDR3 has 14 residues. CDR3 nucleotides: TGTGCCAGCAGTGATTTCCCGGGGAAGGATGAGCAGTTCTTC. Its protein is CASSDFPGKDEQFF.

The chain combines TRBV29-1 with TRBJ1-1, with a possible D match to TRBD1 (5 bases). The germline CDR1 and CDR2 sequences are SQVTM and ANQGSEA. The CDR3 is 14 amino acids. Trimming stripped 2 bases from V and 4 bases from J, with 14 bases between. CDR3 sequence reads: CSVEMKYGGTEAFF. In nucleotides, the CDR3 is TGCAGCGTTGAAATGAAGTATGGGGGCACTGAAGCTTTCTTT.

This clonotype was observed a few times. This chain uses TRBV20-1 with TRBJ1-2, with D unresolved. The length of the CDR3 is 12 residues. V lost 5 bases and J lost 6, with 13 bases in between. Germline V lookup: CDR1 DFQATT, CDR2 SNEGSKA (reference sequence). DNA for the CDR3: TGCAGTGCTTGGACCGACGGTGATGGCTACACCTTC. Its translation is CSAWTDGDGYTF.

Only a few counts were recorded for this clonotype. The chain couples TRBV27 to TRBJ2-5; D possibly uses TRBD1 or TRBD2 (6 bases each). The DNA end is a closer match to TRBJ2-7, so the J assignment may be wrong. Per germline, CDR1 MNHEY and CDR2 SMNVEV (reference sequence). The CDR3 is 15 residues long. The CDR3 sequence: CASSSTGGGYYEQYF. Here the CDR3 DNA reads TGTGCCAGCAGTTCGACCGGGGGCGGTTACTACGAGCAGTACTTC.

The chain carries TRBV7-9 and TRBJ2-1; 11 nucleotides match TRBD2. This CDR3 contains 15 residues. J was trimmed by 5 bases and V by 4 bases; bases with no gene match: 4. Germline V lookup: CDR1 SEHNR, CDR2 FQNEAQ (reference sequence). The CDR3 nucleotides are TGTGCCAGCAGCTCACCGACTAGCGGGGACAATGAGCAGTTCTTC. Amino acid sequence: CASSSPTSGDNEQFF.

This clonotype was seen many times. DNA for the CDR3: TGTGCCAGCAGTCTGAAAGGGTCTTACAATGAGCAGTTCTTC. Translation gives CASSLKGSYNEQFF. This sequence joins TRBV12-3 or TRBV12-4 and TRBJ2-1; no clear D gene. V shed 5 bases and J shed 4 bases, with 12 bases lying between them. The CDR3 is 14 amino acids.

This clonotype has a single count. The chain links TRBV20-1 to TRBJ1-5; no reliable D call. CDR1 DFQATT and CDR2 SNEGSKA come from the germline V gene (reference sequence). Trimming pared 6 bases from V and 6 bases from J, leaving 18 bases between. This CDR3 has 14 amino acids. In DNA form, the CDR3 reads TGCAGTGCCCCAGTTGGCAGGCAGAGTCAGCCCCAGCATTTT. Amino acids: CSAPVGRQSQPQHF.

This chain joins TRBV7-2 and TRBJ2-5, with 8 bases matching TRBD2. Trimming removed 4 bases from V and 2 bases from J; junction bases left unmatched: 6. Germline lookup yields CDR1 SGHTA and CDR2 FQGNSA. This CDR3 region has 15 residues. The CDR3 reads CASSSAGTRQETQYF. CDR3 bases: TGTGCCAGCAGCTCCGCCGGGACTAGACAAGAGACCCAGTACTTC.